The clone carrying this T cell receptor (beta chain) was recorded many times. Its antigen is unidentified. TCRdb independently ran MiXCR on the 5' RACE reads; one entry per CDR3 protein. Here the sample spans 260,000 or so distinct CDR3 sequences, 6% to 8% being singletons. The data were taken from a study of identical twins. The germline V gene encodes CDR1 MDHEN and CDR2 SYDVKM. The CDR3 consists of 16 residues. The trim removed 4 bases at V and 8 bases at J, leaving 13 bases unmatched. Findings and caveats of the study: Findings depended on cross-sectional statistics rather than tracking the same donors. Insertions ran lower in abundant cord blood beta clonotypes, though not in memory repertoires.

The same specimen was also included in a second study, on yellow fever vaccine responses in identical twins.

This chain joins TRBV28 and TRBJ2-1; 8 positions agree with TRBD2. Input material: CD8+ T cells sorted from blood. This receptor was obtained from a young woman in good health. The CDR3 reads CASSWIAGWGTDEQFF. As DNA, the CDR3 is TGTGCCAGCAGTTGGATAGCGGGGTGGGGGACCGATGAGCAGTTCTTC.